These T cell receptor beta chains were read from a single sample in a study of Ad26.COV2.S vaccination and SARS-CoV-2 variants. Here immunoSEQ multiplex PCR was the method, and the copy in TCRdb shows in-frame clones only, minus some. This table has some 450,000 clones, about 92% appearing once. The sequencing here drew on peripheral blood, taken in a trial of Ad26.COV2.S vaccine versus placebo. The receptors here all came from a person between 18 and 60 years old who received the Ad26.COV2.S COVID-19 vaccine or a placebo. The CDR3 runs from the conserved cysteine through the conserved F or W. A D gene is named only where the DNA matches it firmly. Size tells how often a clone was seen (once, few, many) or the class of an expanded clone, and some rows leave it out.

TGTGCCTTTGGACTAGGAAGATACAATGAGCAGTTCTTC,CAFGLGRYNEQFF,TRBD2,TRBV30,.,TRBJ2-1,13
TGCGCCAGCAGCCAAGATTTTCATGGCTACACCTTC,CASSQDFHGYTF,.,TRBV4-3,.,TRBJ1-2,12
TGTGCCAGTAGTCCGAGGACAGGGGGATACGAGCAGTACTTC,CASSPRTGGYEQYF,TRBD1,TRBV19,.,TRBJ2-7,14
TGTGCCAGCAGCGTAGATGGGTCGGAGACCCAGTACTTC,CASSVDGSETQYF,.,TRBV9,.,TRBJ2-5,13
TGTGCCAGCAGCTTCCGGGACACTGAAGCTTTCTTT,CASSFRDTEAFF,.,TRBV5-8,.,TRBJ1-1,12
TGTGCCACCAGTGACAGGGGGGCCCCGGGCGGGGAGCAGTTCTTC,CATSDRGAPGGEQFF,.,TRBV24-1,.,TRBJ2-1,15
TGTGCCAGCAGCCAAGATAGCAATCAGCCCCAGCATTTT,CASSQDSNQPQHF,.,TRBV3-1/TRBV3-2,.,TRBJ1-5,13
TGTGCCAGCAGTTTATCGGTAGGGCCTTCCAGAAATAATTCACCCCTCCACTTT,CASSLSVGPSRNNSPLHF,.,TRBV27,.,TRBJ1-6,18
TGTGCCAGCCGCTCGGGACTAGCGGGAGCCGAGCAGTACTTC,CASRSGLAGAEQYF,TRBD2,TRBV7-2,.,TRBJ2-7,14
TGCAGCGTCCAGCTAGCGGGAGGAACCTACGAGCAGTACTTC,CSVQLAGGTYEQYF,TRBD2,TRBV29-1,.,TRBJ2-7,14
TGTGCCAGCAGTGATGTGGGGTCCGCTTTCCAGTACTTC,CASSDVGSAFQYF,.,TRBV2,many,TRBJ2-7,13
TGTGCCAGTCACACATCTACCCAGGGTGGGCCCCAGCATTTT,CASHTSTQGGPQHF,.,TRBV7-2,.,TRBJ1-5,14
TGTGCCAGCAGCTTAGGGGAGGCGAGGAGGGGGCGAAAAGAAAAACTGTTTTTT,CASSLGEARRGRKEKLFF,TRBD1,TRBV7-2,.,TRBJ1-4,18
TGTGCCAGCAGCCAAATGGGCGGGGCCGCAACTAATGAAAAACTGTTTTTT,CASSQMGGAATNEKLFF,.,TRBV7-9,.,TRBJ1-4,17
TGTGCCTGGAGTCAAGGGCAGGGCAATCAGCCCCAGCATTTT,CAWSQGQGNQPQHF,.,TRBV30,.,TRBJ1-5,14
TGTGCCAGCAGTGACTCGGAAGAGGGGGCGCTCGGTCAGCCCCAGCATTTT,CASSDSEEGALGQPQHF,TRBD1,TRBV6-4,.,TRBJ1-5,17
TGTGCCAGCAGCCCTCAGGGTCGCGATGGCTACACCTTC,CASSPQGRDGYTF,.,TRBV7-3,.,TRBJ1-2,13
TGTGCCAGCAGCTTTGGTCGGAACGTTGGCACAGATACGCAGTATTTT,CASSFGRNVGTDTQYF,.,TRBV7-9,.,TRBJ2-3,16
TGTGCCAGCAGTTACTCCACAGGGAGCACCGGGGAGCTGTTTTTT,CASSYSTGSTGELFF,.,TRBV6-5,.,TRBJ2-2,15
TGTGCCAGCAGCCCACGGGACTCTTCCTACGAGCAGTACTTC,CASSPRDSSYEQYF,.,TRBV11-3,.,TRBJ2-7,14
TGTGCCTTCGGGACAGGGGGGTCTGGGGCCAACGTCCTGACTTTC,CAFGTGGSGANVLTF,TRBD1,TRBV30,.,TRBJ2-6,15
TGTGCCACCAGCACATGGCGGGAGGGACAAGAGACCCAGTACTTC,CATSTWREGQETQYF,TRBD2,TRBV15,.,TRBJ2-5,15
TGTGCCAGCAGCGTAGGGACTAGCGAAGAGACCCAGTACTTC,CASSVGTSEETQYF,TRBD2,TRBV9,once,TRBJ2-5,14
TGTGCCAGCAGTTTATACCCCCAAACCTATGGCTACACCTTC,CASSLYPQTYGYTF,.,TRBV28,.,TRBJ1-2,14
TGTGCCAGCAGTGTCCGACAGGGCAACACTGAAGCTTTCTTT,CASSVRQGNTEAFF,TRBD1,TRBV28,once,TRBJ1-1,14
TGTGCCAGCAGTTTTGGACAGGGGGGGGTCGGGGAGCTGTTTTTT,CASSFGQGGVGELFF,TRBD1,TRBV28,.,TRBJ2-2,15
TGTGCCAGCAGCGTTGGGGACCATACGCAGTATTTT,CASSVGDHTQYF,.,TRBV9,.,TRBJ2-3,12
TGTGCCAGCAGCGTCAGGAGGGGTCGCGGCACAGATACGCAGTATTTT,CASSVRRGRGTDTQYF,.,TRBV7-2,.,TRBJ2-3,16
TGCGCCAGCAGCCAAGTTATGGCAGATTATAATTCACCCCTCCACTTT,CASSQVMADYNSPLHF,.,TRBV4-1,.,TRBJ1-6,16
TGTGCCTGTTCAGGCGGGAGGGGGTACGAGCAGTTCTTC,CACSGGRGYEQFF,TRBD2,TRBV6-5,.,TRBJ2-1,13
TGTGCCAGCAGCGTAGCTTCAGGACGGGACACCATATATTTT,CASSVASGRDTIYF,.,TRBV9,.,TRBJ1-3,14
TGTGCCAGCAGCCCGCCCTTGAGGGAGCGGATCTCCTACGAGCAGTACTTC,CASSPPLRERISYEQYF,.,TRBV5-5,.,TRBJ2-7,17
TGTGCCAGCAGCACCCCAGGGCGCACTAATGAAAAACTGTTTTTT,CASSTPGRTNEKLFF,.,TRBV28,.,TRBJ1-4,15
TGTGCCAGCAGTCTCGGAGCCGGCGAGCAGTACTTC,CASSLGAGEQYF,.,TRBV27,.,TRBJ2-7,12
TGTGCCAGTAGTTCCCGAGGGGATAACTATGGCTACACCTTC,CASSSRGDNYGYTF,.,TRBV19,.,TRBJ1-2,14
TGTGCCAGCAAGGCCGGGGCGGATCAAGTGACCCAGTACTTC,CASKAGADQVTQYF,.,TRBV6-5,.,TRBJ2-5,14
TGTGCCAGCAGCCCCAAGGGGGGAGAAAGCTCCTACGAGCAGTACTTC,CASSPKGGESSYEQYF,.,TRBV7-9,.,TRBJ2-7,16
TGTGCCAGTAGTACCACGGGACTAGCGGGGTTCTTCTCCTACAATGAGCAGTTCTTC,CASSTTGLAGFFSYNEQFF,TRBD2,TRBV19,.,TRBJ2-1,19
TGTGCCAGCAGCTTAGGATGGGGGGCAAACACTGAAGCTTTCTTT,CASSLGWGANTEAFF,.,TRBV11-2,.,TRBJ1-1,15
TGTGCCACCAGCAGAGGGTCGGTAGAGGAGACCCAGTACTTC,CATSRGSVEETQYF,.,TRBV15,once,TRBJ2-5,14
TGTGCCACCAGTAAAACGGGGGTGGAAGAGTCACCCCTCCACTTT,CATSKTGVEESPLHF,.,TRBV24-1,once,TRBJ1-6,15
TGTGCCAGCAGCTTGGCTATGACAGGTCAAACTGGCTACACCTTC,CASSLAMTGQTGYTF,.,TRBV7-2,few,TRBJ1-2,15
TGTGCCAGCAGCCCGGTTGGAGGGCCCTATGGCTACACCTTC,CASSPVGGPYGYTF,.,TRBV7-3,few,TRBJ1-2,14
TGTGCCAGCAGCAGGGGATCCCGAAACACCATATATTTT,CASSRGSRNTIYF,.,TRBV5-8,few,TRBJ1-3,13
TGTGCCAGCAGTCGAGACGCGAACTATGGCTACACCTTC,CASSRDANYGYTF,.,TRBV12-3/TRBV12-4,.,TRBJ1-2,13
TGCGCCAGCAGTGAGCCGGGTTACTCCTACGAGCAGTACTTC,CASSEPGYSYEQYF,.,TRBV10-1,.,TRBJ2-7,14
TGCGCCAGCAGCTCCCGGTGGGAGCAGTACTTC,CASSSRWEQYF,.,TRBV5-1,.,TRBJ2-7,11
TGTGCCAGCAGTGAAGGCGTCGGACCGATGAACACTGAAGCTTTCTTT,CASSEGVGPMNTEAFF,.,TRBV6-1,.,TRBJ1-1,16
TGTGCCAGTAGTACACAGGGCGATGAGCAGTTCTTC,CASSTQGDEQFF,.,TRBV19,once,TRBJ2-1,12
TGTGCCAGCAGCTTAGCGGGACAGCTGTTCTTC,CASSLAGQLFF,TRBD1,TRBV7-9,.,TRBJ2-1,11
TGTGCCACCAGCAGAGGGACAGGCTGGAAGTCGGCGGACAAACTGTTTTTT,CATSRGTGWKSADKLFF,TRBD1,TRBV15,.,TRBJ1-4,17
TGTGCCAGCAGTCTTCGACTAGACCAAGAGACCCAGTACTTC,CASSLRLDQETQYF,.,TRBV2,.,TRBJ2-5,14
TGCGCCAGCAGCCCCGGACAGGGGGGCACTGAAGCTTTCTTT,CASSPGQGGTEAFF,TRBD1,TRBV5-1,.,TRBJ1-1,14
TGTGCCAGCAGTTTGACAGGGTACTCTAACTATGGCTACACCTTC,CASSLTGYSNYGYTF,TRBD1,TRBV27,.,TRBJ1-2,15
TGTGCCAGCTCCAACTCGGGGCTGTCTAGCACAGATACGCAGTATTTT,CASSNSGLSSTDTQYF,.,TRBV18,.,TRBJ2-3,16